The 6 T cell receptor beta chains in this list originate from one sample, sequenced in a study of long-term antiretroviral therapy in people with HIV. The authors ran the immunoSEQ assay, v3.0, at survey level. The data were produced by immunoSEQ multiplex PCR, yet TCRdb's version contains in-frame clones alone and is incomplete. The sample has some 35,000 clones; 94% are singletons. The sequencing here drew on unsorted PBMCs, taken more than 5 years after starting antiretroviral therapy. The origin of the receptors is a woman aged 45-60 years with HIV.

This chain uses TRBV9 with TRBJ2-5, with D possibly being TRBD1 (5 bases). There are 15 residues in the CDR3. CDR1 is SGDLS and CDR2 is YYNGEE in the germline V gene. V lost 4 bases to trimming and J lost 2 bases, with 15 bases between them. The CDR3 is CASSSYGRTQETQYF. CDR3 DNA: TGTGCCAGCAGCTCGTACGGACGGACACAAGAGACCCAGTACTTC.

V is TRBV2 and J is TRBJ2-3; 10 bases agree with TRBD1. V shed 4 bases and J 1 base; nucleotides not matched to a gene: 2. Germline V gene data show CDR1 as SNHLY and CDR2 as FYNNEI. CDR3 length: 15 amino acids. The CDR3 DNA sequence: TGTGCCAGCAGTGCCGGGACAGGGGGCACAGATACGCAGTATTTT. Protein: CASSAGTGGTDTQYF.

The CDR3 sequence is CASSPDGYEQYF. CDR3 coding DNA: TGTGCCAGCAGCCCTGACGGCTACGAGCAGTACTTC. This chain joins TRBV11-3 and TRBJ2-7, with unresolved D. The V end lost 5 bases, the J end lost 3 bases, and 8 bases lay between the germline ends. From germline, CDR1 is SGHNT and CDR2 YENEEA. The CDR3 covers 12 residues.

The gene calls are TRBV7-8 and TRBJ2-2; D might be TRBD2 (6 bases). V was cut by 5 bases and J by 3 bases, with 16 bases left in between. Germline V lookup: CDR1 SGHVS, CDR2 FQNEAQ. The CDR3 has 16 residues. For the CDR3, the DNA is TGTGCCAGCAGCCCCCTCTCCGGGAGATACACCGGGGAGCTGTTTTTT. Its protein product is CASSPLSGRYTGELFF.

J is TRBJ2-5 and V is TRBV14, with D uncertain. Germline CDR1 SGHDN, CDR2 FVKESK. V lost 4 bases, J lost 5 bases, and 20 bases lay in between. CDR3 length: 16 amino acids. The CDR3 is CASSPFGAFLQETQYF. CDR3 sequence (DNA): TGTGCCAGCAGCCCCTTTGGAGCGTTTCTTCAGGAGACCCAGTACTTC.

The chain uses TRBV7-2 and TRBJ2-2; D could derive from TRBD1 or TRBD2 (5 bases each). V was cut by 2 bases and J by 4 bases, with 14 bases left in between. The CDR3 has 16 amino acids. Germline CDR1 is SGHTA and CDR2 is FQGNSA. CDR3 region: CASSLNPGPSTGELFF. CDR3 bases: TGTGCCAGCAGCTTAAATCCGGGGCCCTCCACCGGGGAGCTGTTTTTT. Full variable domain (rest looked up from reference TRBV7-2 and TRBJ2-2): GAGVSQSPSNKVTEKGKDVELRCDPISGHTALYWYRQSLGQGLEFLIYFQGNSAPDKSGLPSDRFSAERTGGSVSTLTIQRTQQEDSAVYLCASSLNPGPSTGELFFGEGSRLTVL.